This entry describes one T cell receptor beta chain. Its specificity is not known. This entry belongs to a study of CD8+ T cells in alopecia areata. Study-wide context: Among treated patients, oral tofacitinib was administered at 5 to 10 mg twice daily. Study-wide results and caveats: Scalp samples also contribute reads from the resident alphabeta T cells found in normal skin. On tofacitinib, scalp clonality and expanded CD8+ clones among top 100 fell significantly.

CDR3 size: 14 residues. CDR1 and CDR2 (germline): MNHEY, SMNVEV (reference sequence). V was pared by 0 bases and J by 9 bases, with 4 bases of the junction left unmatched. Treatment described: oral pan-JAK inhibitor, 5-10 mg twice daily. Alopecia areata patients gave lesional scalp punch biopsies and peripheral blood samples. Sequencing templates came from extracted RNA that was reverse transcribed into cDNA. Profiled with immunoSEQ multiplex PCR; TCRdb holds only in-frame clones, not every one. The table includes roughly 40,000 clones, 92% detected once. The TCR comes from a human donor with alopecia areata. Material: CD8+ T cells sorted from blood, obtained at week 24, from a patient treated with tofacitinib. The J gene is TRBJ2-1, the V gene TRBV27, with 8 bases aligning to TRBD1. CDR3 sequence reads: CASSLSTGDSEQFF. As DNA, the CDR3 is TGTGCCAGCAGTTTATCGACAGGGGATAGTGAGCAGTTCTTC.